This T cell receptor (beta chain) derives from a study of T-cell reconstitution after alpha-beta-depleted transplantation in children. General study findings and limits: About two months after transplant, alpha-beta T cells reportedly came from several hundred expanded graft clones. TCRbeta diversity was high at day 60 in some patients (a result of surviving recipient T cells and thymic progenitors). It was newly produced T cells that mostly accounted for T-cell counts and diversity one year after transplant.

Unique molecular identifiers featured in how the TCRbeta library was prepared. Each CDR3 protein is one row after TCRdb ran MiXCR on the PCR reads. This sample has 350,000 to 500,000 distinct CDR3 sequences; about 45% occur once, and the top ten carry approximately 30%. Note on this clonotype: Its antigen remains unknown.

Looked up from germline, CDR1 is MNHEY and CDR2 is SVGAGI. V lost 4 bases and J 2 bases, leaving 10 bases between the germline ends. The CDR3 is 14 residues long. The TCR originated in a girl aged 2-10 years with aplastic anemia, due to receive a stem cell transplant. The sample consisted of PBMCs, taken before TCRalphabeta/CD19-depleted stem cell transplant. The gene calls are TRBV6-5 and TRBJ2-3; D is uncertain. The CDR3 nucleotides read TGTGCCAGCAGTTCCCGAAGACCCACAGATACGCAGTATTTT. It is translated as CASSSRRPTDTQYF.